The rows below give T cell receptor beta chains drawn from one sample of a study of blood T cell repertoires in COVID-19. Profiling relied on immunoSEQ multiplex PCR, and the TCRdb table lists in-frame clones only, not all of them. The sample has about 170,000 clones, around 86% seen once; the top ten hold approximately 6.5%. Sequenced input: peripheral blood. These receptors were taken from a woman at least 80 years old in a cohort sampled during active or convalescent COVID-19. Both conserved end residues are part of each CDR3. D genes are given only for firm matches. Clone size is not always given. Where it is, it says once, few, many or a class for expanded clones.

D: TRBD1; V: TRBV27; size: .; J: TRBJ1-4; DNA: TGTGCCAGCAGACCGGACAGGGCCGCAACTAATGAAAAACTGTTTTTT; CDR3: CASRPDRAATNEKLFF
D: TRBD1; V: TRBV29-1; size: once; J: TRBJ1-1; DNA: TGCAGCGTTGTTGGGACAGGGGACACTGAAGCTTTCTTT; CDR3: CSVVGTGDTEAFF
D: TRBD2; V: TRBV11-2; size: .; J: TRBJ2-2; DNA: TGTGCCAGCAGGAATCTAGCGGGGATGTCCGGGGAGCTGTTTTTT; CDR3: CASRNLAGMSGELFF
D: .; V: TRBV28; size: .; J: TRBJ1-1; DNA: TGTGCCAGCAGTCTAGTGAACACTGAAGCTTTCTTT; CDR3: CASSLVNTEAFF
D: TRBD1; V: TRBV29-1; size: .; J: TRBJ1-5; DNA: TGCAGCGTTGGGACAGGGCAAGGCAATCAGCCCCAGCATTTT; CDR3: CSVGTGQGNQPQHF
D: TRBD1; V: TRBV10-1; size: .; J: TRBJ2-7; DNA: TGCGCCAGCAGGCCCACGACAGGGAACGAGCAGTACTTC; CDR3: CASRPTTGNEQYF
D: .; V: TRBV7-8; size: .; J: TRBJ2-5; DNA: TGTGCCAGCAGCTTAGGGCTCGCCGAGACCCAGTACTTC; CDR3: CASSLGLAETQYF
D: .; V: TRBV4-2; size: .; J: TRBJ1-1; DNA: TGTGCCAGCAGCCAAGATCTTTTACGGGGGACGAACACTGAAGCTTTCTTT; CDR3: CASSQDLLRGTNTEAFF
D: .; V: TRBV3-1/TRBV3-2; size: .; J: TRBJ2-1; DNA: TGTGCCAGCAGCGACTCTTCCGGGATCTCCTACAATGAGCAGTTCTTC; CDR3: CASSDSSGISYNEQFF
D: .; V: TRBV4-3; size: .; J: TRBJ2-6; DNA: TGCGCCAGCCCCTGGGGGGACCACGCGAGGTGGGGCTCTGGGGCCAACGTCCTGACTTTC; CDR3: CASPWGDHARWGSGANVLTF
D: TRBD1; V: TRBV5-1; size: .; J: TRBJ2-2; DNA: TGCGCCAGCAGCCAAATCCGAGGGGGCACCGATCCCTTTGCCGGGGAGCTGTTTTTT; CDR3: CASSQIRGGTDPFAGELFF
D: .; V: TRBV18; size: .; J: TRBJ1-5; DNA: TGTGCCAGCTCCCTGATCGGGGTAGGCAATCAGCCCCAGCATTTT; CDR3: CASSLIGVGNQPQHF
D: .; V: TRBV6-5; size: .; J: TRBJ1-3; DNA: TGTGCCAGCGGGGGGGGCCGGGGATACACCATATATTTT; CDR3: CASGGGRGYTIYF
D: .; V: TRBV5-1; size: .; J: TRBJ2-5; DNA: TGCGCCAGCAGCTTGGGTAGGCGGGGTGAGACCCAGTACTTC; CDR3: CASSLGRRGETQYF
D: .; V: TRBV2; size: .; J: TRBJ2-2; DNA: TGTGCCAGCAGTGACTGGCCCACCGAGCGGGCCAACACCGGGGAGCTGTTTTTT; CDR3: CASSDWPTERANTGELFF
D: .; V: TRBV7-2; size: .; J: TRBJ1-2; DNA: TGTGCCAGCAGCTTAGGCGTCCAATCCACCTTC; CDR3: CASSLGVQSTF
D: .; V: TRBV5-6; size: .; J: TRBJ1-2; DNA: TGTGCCAGCAGCTTGGACCTAGGACAGACCTATGGCTACACCTTC; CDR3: CASSLDLGQTYGYTF
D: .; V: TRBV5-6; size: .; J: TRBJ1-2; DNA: TGTGCCAGCAGGATCGGGATAGCTGGCTACACCTTC; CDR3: CASRIGIAGYTF
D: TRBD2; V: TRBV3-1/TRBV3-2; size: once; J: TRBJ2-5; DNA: TGTGCCAGCAGCCGATTAGCGGGGGCTGGCGTTGGAGAGACCCAGTACTTC; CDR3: CASSRLAGAGVGETQYF
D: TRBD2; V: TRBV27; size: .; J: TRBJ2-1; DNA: TGTGCCAGACTGAGGGTGGCGGGAGGAAACAATGAGCAGTTCTTC; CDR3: CARLRVAGGNNEQFF
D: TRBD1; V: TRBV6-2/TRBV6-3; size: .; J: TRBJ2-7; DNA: TGTGCCAGCTGTTTTTCGGACAGGGATCTTTACGAGCAGTACTTC; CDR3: CASCFSDRDLYEQYF
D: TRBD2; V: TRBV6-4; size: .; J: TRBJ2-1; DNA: TGTGCCAGCAGTGCGGCTAGCGGGGAGTACAATGAGCAGTTCTTC; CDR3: CASSAASGEYNEQFF